One sample yielded the 15 T cell receptor beta chains listed below, sequenced in a study of T cells in Graves' hyperthyroidism and ophthalmopathy. Researchers took RNA transcripts and amplified the TCR beta CDR3 regions from them. A set of HTBI primers served as the primers for a first-round RT-PCR of the TCR CDR3. TCRdb itself ran the multiplex PCR reads through MiXCR, one entry per CDR3 protein. Of about 180,000 distinct CDR3 sequences listed, over 15% are singletons. The sequenced material came from blood. All receptors derive from a woman in her forties or fifties with Graves' hyperthyroidism.

This clonotype came up many times. The V and J genes are TRBV19 and TRBJ2-1, with D possibly matching TRBD1 (6 bases). Germline V gives CDR1 LNHDA, CDR2 SQIVND (reference sequence). V was pared by 2 bases and J by 9 bases, with 8 bases between. The CDR3 has 12 amino acids. Here the CDR3 reads CASSINRVEQFF. The CDR3 region has the DNA TGTGCCAGTAGTATAAACAGGGTTGAGCAGTTCTTC.

The gene calls are TRBV4-1 and TRBJ1-2; 8 bases fit TRBD1. The CDR3 consists of 15 residues. J was trimmed by 3 bases and V by 1 base; bases with no gene match: 4. Germline values: CDR1 MGHRA, CDR2 YSYEKL. DNA of the CDR3: TGCGCCAGCAGCCAAGCCCAGGGACAGGACTATGGCTACACCTTC. Encoded protein: CASSQAQGQDYGYTF.

The rearrangement uses TRBV28 and TRBJ2-7; D is unresolved. Deletions cut 5 bases from V and 7 bases from J, with 12 bases between. The CDR3 spans 12 residues. Germline assignment: CDR1 MDHEN and CDR2 SYDVKM. In DNA, the CDR3 is TGTGCCAGCAGTAGACTTCCGATGGAGCAGTACTTC. This gives the protein CASSRLPMEQYF.

This clonotype occurred many times. The chain has TRBV5-1 and TRBJ2-3; no clear D. Trimming removed 3 bases from V and 2 bases from J, with 10 bases in between. Germline V gene data show CDR1 as SGHRS and CDR2 as YFSETQ. The CDR3 is 14 residues long. The CDR3 DNA follows: TGCGCCAGCAGCTCGTCGACGGCCACAGATACGCAGTATTTT. Residues: CASSSSTATDTQYF.

This clonotype was counted at least ten times. The gene calls are TRBV6-1 and TRBJ1-5; no firm D call. The CDR3 sequence is 14 residues long. Germline loops: CDR1 MNHNS, CDR2 SASEGT. The V and J ends lost 10 bases and 3 bases respectively, with 16 bases between them. The CDR3 nucleotides read TGTGCCAACAGCGGTAAGGGAAACAATCAGCCCCAGCATTTT. It translates to CANSGKGNNQPQHF.

Regarding this clonotype: The junction shows a germline mismatch at one end, possibly a read error. The rearrangement joins TRBV11-2 to TRBJ2-3; D possibly corresponds to TRBD1 (5 bases). CDR1 and CDR2 from the germline V gene are SGHAT and FQNNGV. CDR3 length: 15 residues. In DNA, the CDR3 is TGTGCCAGCAACTTAGGGGTGTACGGCACAGATACGCAGTATTTT. Its translation: CASNLGVYGTDTQYF.

This clonotype has a count of ten or more. This chain links TRBV5-1 with TRBJ2-3; 7 bases map to TRBD1. Losses at the gene ends were 1 base for V and 0 bases for J; bases not matched to a gene: 5. The CDR3 extends over 16 amino acids. Germline V CDR1 and CDR2: SGHRS, YFSETQ. CDR3 amino acids: CASSLTTGVSTDTQYF. In DNA, the CDR3 is TGCGCCAGCAGCTTGACAACAGGGGTTAGCACAGATACGCAGTATTTT. Complete variable domain (other parts from reference TRBV5-1 and TRBJ2-3): KAGVTQTPRYLIKTRGQQVTLSCSPISGHRSVSWYQQTPGQGLQFLFEYFSETQRNKGNFPGRFSGRQFSNSRSEMNVSTLELGDSALYLCASSLTTGVSTDTQYFGPGTRLTVL.

This clonotype came up many times. This chain uses TRBV18 with TRBJ1-1, with 9 bases that match TRBD1. This CDR3 has 15 residues. The J segment lost 4 bases and the V segment lost 3 bases, leaving 6 bases of the junction unmatched. CDR1 KGHSH and CDR2 LQKENI come from the germline V gene. The CDR3 is CASSPTGGRGTEAFF. DNA for the CDR3: TGTGCCAGCTCACCCACAGGGGGCCGGGGCACTGAAGCTTTCTTT.

This clonotype was observed at least ten times. The chain joins TRBV3-1 to TRBJ2-3; D possibly uses TRBD1 or TRBD2 (5 bases each). CDR3 size: 17 residues. Germline values: CDR1 LGHDT, CDR2 YNNKEL (reference sequence). Between the trimmed V and J ends, which lost 0 bases and 2 bases, there was a span of 15 bases. CDR3 loop: CASSQDRGATLTDTQYF. The CDR3, as DNA: TGTGCCAGCAGCCAAGATAGAGGGGCCACCCTCACAGATACGCAGTATTTT.

This clonotype was counted ten times or more. The chain carries TRBV6-2 or TRBV6-3 and TRBJ2-1; D is ambiguous. The CDR3 has 18 amino acids. Deletions cut 3 bases from V and 0 bases from J, with 18 bases between. Germline V gene sequence: CDR1 MNHEY, CDR2 SVGEGT. The CDR3 protein is CASSYVLVVRSSYNEQFF. CDR3 nucleotide sequence: TGTGCCAGCAGTTATGTTCTCGTAGTCCGGAGCTCCTACAATGAGCAGTTCTTC.

This clonotype was counted many times. This sequence joins TRBV19 and TRBJ1-5; D gene uncertain. The CDR3 sequence is 16 residues long. V was shortened by 3 bases and J by 5 bases, with 17 bases between the two germline ends. Per the germline V gene, CDR1 is LNHDA and CDR2 is SQIVND (reference sequence). The CDR3 DNA reads as TGTGCCAGTAGTATTTCGCAGGCAGGCAATTATCAGCCCCAGCATTTT. Its translation is CASSISQAGNYQPQHF.

The chain joins TRBV28 to TRBJ2-7, with D perhaps matching TRBD1 (6 bases). Germline V gene data show CDR1 as MDHEN and CDR2 as SYDVKM. The CDR3 spans 15 residues. Trimming left V 3 bases short and J 0 bases short, with 12 bases between. CDR3 sequence: CASSFGGPDSYEQYF. The CDR3 DNA follows: TGTGCCAGCAGTTTTGGGGGCCCCGACTCCTACGAGCAGTACTTC.

Comments on this clonotype: This is likely a read error, given that the CDR3 carries no conserved phenylalanine or tryptophan at its end. The chain joins TRBV6-1 to TRBJ1-3, with D unresolved. V was cut by 5 bases and J by 0 bases, with 17 bases left in between. The CDR3 is 17 amino acids. Germline values: CDR1 MNHNS, CDR2 SASEGT. The chain's CDR3 is CASSRNLRPSSGNTIYL. As DNA, the CDR3 is TGTGCCAGCAGTCGGAATCTGAGACCTAGCTCTGGAAACACCATATATCTT.

This clonotype was seen many times. The rearrangement uses TRBV6-2 or TRBV6-3 and TRBJ2-1; 8 bases fit TRBD1. The trim removed 6 bases at V and 2 bases at J, leaving 9 bases unmatched. The CDR3 spans 16 residues. The germline gives CDR1 MNHEY, CDR2 SVGEGT. Written as DNA, the CDR3 is TGTGCCAGCAGGCTTCGGACAGGGAACACCTACAATGAGCAGTTCTTC. It yields the protein CASRLRTGNTYNEQFF.

This clonotype was counted ten times or more. CDR3 residues: CASSPGRGVPYEQYF. Written as DNA, the CDR3 is TGTGCCAGTAGTCCGGGTCGGGGGGTACCCTACGAGCAGTACTTC. The chain uses TRBV19 and TRBJ2-7; 7 bases align to TRBD2. The CDR3 length is 15 residues. V dropped 5 bases and J dropped 2; count of bases not matched to a gene: 9. Germline CDR1 LNHDA, CDR2 SQIVND (reference sequence).